This paragraph reports one T cell receptor beta chain. Its cognate antigen is unknown. The sample is drawn from a study of OX40 agonist ivuxolimab in advanced cancers. Study summary: The patients received agonistic anti-OX40 (CD134) antibody ivuxolimab. Every 2 weeks, patients received ivuxolimab intravenously, dosed at 0.01 to 10 mg/kg.

Overall study results and limits: Partial responders dosed at 0.1-3.0 mg/kg displayed clonal expansion ranking among the lowest.

Libraries were prepared by immunoSEQ multiplex PCR; TCRdb keeps only in-frame clonotypes and omits some of them. The sample shows some 50,000 clones, around 79% of them seen only once. The TCR comes from an adult with an advanced solid tumor such as melanoma, head and neck, liver or kidney cancer. Source: CD4+ or CD8+ T cells sorted from blood, taken in a trial of the OX40 agonist ivuxolimab.

CDR3 sequence reads: CASSPGVAGGSAVGTGELFF. The CDR3 DNA sequence: TGCGCCAGCAGCCCCGGGGTAGCGGGAGGCTCGGCCGTAGGAACCGGGGAGCTGTTTTTT. The V call is TRBV5-1, the J call TRBJ2-2; 10 bases fit TRBD2. Germline CDR1 SGHRS, CDR2 YFSETQ. The CDR3 runs 20 residues. V trimming: 4 bases; J trimming: 5 bases; junction bases outside the gene matches: 20.